The 12 T cell receptor beta chains given below trace back to one sample, sequenced in a study of human T cells and chemical hapten exposure. Time point given: healthy volunteer bleed at 2 weeks. Sequencing started from total RNA isolated from unfractionated whole blood. One entry per CDR3 protein results from TCRdb running MiXCR on the RACE reads. Of 130,000 or so distinct CDR3 sequences listed, about 9.4% are singletons. Input material: whole blood. The receptor source for this set is a male donor in good health. Some clones in this sample may be carry-over from other donors' samples.

The chain couples TRBV10-3 to TRBJ2-1; D is possibly TRBD1 (5 bases). The CDR3 extends over 16 amino acids. The V gene lost 3 bases and the J gene lost 5 bases, with 17 bases spanning the gap. CDR1 and CDR2 (germline): ENHRY, SYGVKD. The CDR3 region is CAISDPPGGANNEQFF. The CDR3 DNA is TGTGCCATCAGTGACCCCCCAGGTGGGGCCAACAATGAGCAGTTCTTC.

This clonotype has only a few counts. The gene calls are TRBV7-2 and TRBJ1-5; TRBD1 is a possible D gene (5 bases). The CDR3 extends over 14 amino acids. V was pared by 1 base and J by 7 bases, with 11 bases between. Germline loops: CDR1 SGHTA, CDR2 FQGNSA. The CDR3 is CASSLVSWDQPQHF. The CDR3 region has the DNA TGTGCCAGCAGCTTAGTCTCTTGGGACCAGCCCCAGCATTTT.

Points on this clonotype: One end of the junction does not line up with germline, which may come from a read error. The chain joins TRBV4-3 to TRBJ1-1; D remains unclear. The CDR3 runs 17 residues. CDR1 and CDR2 (germline): LGHNA, YSLEER. This chain's CDR3 is CASSQAGRGRTNTESFF. The DNA for the CDR3 is TGCGCCAGCAGCCAAGCCGGCCGAGGCAGGACGAACACTGAATCTTTCTTT.

This clonotype has only a few counts. The chain combines TRBV11-2 with TRBJ2-7, with D unclear. The V gene lost 0 bases and the J gene lost 6 bases, with 9 bases spanning the gap. CDR1 SGHAT and CDR2 FQNNGV come from the germline V gene. This CDR3 has 13 amino acids. The CDR3 region is CASSLDNGFEQYF. The CDR3 DNA sequence: TGTGCCAGCAGCTTAGATAATGGGTTCGAGCAGTACTTC.

Comments on this clonotype: A much larger clone lies one base from this, so it may be a read error. The rearrangement links TRBV5-1 to TRBJ1-2; D perhaps matches TRBD1 (5 bases). This CDR3 is 12 amino acids long. Germline V gene sequence: CDR1 SGHRS, CDR2 YFSETQ. CDR3 amino acids: CASSGADYGFTF. DNA for the CDR3: TGCGCCAGCAGCGGGGCGGATTATGGCTTCACCTTC.

V usage is TRBV24-1 and J usage is TRBJ1-1; D uncertain. There are 14 residues in the CDR3. Trimming took off 10 bases at V and 3 bases at J, with 17 bases between the two ends. CDR1 is KGHDR, CDR2 SFDVKD, per germline. The CDR3, as DNA: TGTGCCACGAGGCGGTGTCCCGCCGACACTGAAGCTTTCTTT. Amino acid sequence: CATRRCPADTEAFF.

The V call is TRBV20-1, the J call TRBJ2-3; perhaps TRBD1 as D (6 bases). Germline V gene lookup returns CDR1 DFQATT and CDR2 SNEGSKA (reference sequence). The germline V and J ends were trimmed by 6 bases and 7 bases, with 23 bases remaining between them. CDR3 length: 15 amino acids. For the CDR3, the DNA is TGCAGTGCAGGCCCTGAAGGGGGTAGCTTTAATACGCAGTATTTT. It yields the protein CSAGPEGGSFNTQYF.

V usage is TRBV27 and J usage is TRBJ1-2, with D uncertain. Trimming took 10 bases from V and 3 from J, leaving 12 bases between them. Germline V CDR1 and CDR2: MNHEY, SMNVEV (reference sequence). The length of the CDR3 is 12 residues. CDR3 protein: CATLGFDYGYTF. In nucleotides, the CDR3 is TGTGCCACCCTTGGTTTTGACTATGGCTACACCTTC.

This clonotype was recorded many times. The rearrangement uses TRBV12-3 or TRBV12-4 and TRBJ2-4, with 8 bases that match TRBD1. The CDR3 has 14 residues. Trimming took 5 bases from V and 4 from J; bases not matched to a gene: 4. CDR3 coding DNA: TGTGCCAGCAGTCCGGGACAGGCAAAAAACATTCAGTACTTC. This codes for CASSPGQAKNIQYF.

The V gene is TRBV29-1, the J gene TRBJ2-2; D is unclear. The CDR3 is 14 residues long. V was pared by 4 bases and J by 0 bases, with 9 bases between. Germline V lookup: CDR1 SQVTM, CDR2 ANQGSEA. The CDR3 is CSVGAFANTGELFF. The CDR3, as DNA: TGCAGCGTTGGGGCTTTCGCGAACACCGGGGAGCTGTTTTTT.

This clonotype has a handful of counts. Written as DNA, the CDR3 is TGTGCCAGCAGCAAAGCAAAAGCGCGGGAGGGATCCTACGAGCAGTACTTC. This encodes CASSKAKAREGSYEQYF. This rearrangement joins TRBV21-1 to TRBJ2-7; TRBD2 is the table's D call, not checked against the DNA. TRBV21-1 is a listed pseudogene. The CDR3 runs to 17 residues.

This clonotype occurred a few times. The rearrangement links TRBV20-1 to TRBJ2-1; TRBD2 aligns across 11 bases. Germline CDR1 DFQATT, CDR2 SNEGSKA (reference sequence). The J segment lost 10 bases and the V segment lost 5 bases, leaving 13 bases of the junction unmatched. The CDR3 totals 15 residues. The CDR3: CSAENLAGGPGEQFF. CDR3 DNA sequence: TGCAGTGCTGAAAACTTAGCGGGAGGGCCGGGAGAGCAGTTCTTC.